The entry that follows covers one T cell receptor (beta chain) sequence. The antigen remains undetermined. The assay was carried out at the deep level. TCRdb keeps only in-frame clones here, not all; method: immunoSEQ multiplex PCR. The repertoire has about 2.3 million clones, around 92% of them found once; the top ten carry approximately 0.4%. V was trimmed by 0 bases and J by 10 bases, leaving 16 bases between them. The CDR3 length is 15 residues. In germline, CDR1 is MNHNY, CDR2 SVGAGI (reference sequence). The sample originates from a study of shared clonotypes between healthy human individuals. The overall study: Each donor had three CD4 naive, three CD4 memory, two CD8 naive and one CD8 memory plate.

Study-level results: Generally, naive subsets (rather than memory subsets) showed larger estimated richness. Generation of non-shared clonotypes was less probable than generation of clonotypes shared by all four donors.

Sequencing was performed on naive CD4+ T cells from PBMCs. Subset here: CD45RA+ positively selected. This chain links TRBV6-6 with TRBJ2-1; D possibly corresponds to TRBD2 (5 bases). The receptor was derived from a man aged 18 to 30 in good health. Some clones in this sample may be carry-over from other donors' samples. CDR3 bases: TGTGCCAGCAGTTACTCCCTACTAGATTCGCGGGAGCAGTTCTTC. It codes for CASSYSLLDSREQFF.